This T cell receptor (beta chain) was obtained from a study of T cell responses to AZD1222 COVID-19 vaccine. The data were produced by immunoSEQ multiplex PCR, yet TCRdb's version contains in-frame clones alone and is incomplete. The sample lists 20,000 to 30,000 clones, about nine tenths occurring once. The receptor was derived from an adult who received the AZD1222 COVID-19 vaccine. Sequenced material: peripheral blood, taken 28 days after the second AZD1222 dose.

The CDR3 DNA reads TGTGCCTGGAAACAGGGAATCGAGCAGTACTTC. This sequence encodes CAWKQGIEQYF. This chain uses TRBV30 with TRBJ2-7; the D gene is possibly TRBD1 (6 bases). This CDR3 has 11 amino acids. Germline CDR1 reads GTSNPN; CDR2 reads SVGIG (reference sequence). The V end was cut by 4 bases, the J end by 6 bases, with 10 bases between.